These 30 T cell receptor beta chains originate from one sample sequenced in a study of cytomegalovirus exposure and HLA in healthy donors. The PCR contained 60 Vbeta and 13 Jbeta primers. Generated by immunoSEQ multiplex PCR, the TCRdb table keeps only in-frame clones and is missing some. The sample holds 120,000 or so clones, 75% to 85% seen once. The sequenced material came from PBMCs. The receptors come from a man between 40 and 49 years old in good health and CMV-seronegative.

The gene calls are TRBV5-1 and TRBJ2-7; tentatively, D is TRBD2 (7 bases). Looked up from germline, CDR1 is SGHRS and CDR2 is YFSETQ. With 4 bases removed from V and 7 bases from J, the gap between germline ends came to 12 bases. This CDR3 spans 12 amino acids. The CDR3 sequence: CASSLEGGEQYF. The CDR3 DNA reads as TGCGCCAGCAGCCTGGAGGGGGGGGAGCAGTACTTC. Together with reference TRBV5-1 and TRBJ2-7, the CDR3 gives the full variable domain: KAGVTQTPRYLIKTRGQQVTLSCSPISGHRSVSWYQQTPGQGLQFLFEYFSETQRNKGNFPGRFSGRQFSNSRSEMNVSTLELGDSALYLCASSLEGGEQYFGPGTRLTVT.

This chain connects TRBV7-8 to TRBJ1-4, with a weak D call TRBD1 (5 bases). Germline V CDR1 and CDR2: SGHVS, FQNEAQ. Trimming removed 5 bases at V and 7 bases at J, with 11 bases between. The CDR3 spans 13 residues. CDR3 sequence reads: CASSPGTGEKLFF. CDR3 nucleotides: TGTGCCAGCAGCCCGGGTACAGGTGAAAAACTGTTTTTT.

This clone was observed a handful of times. The chain joins TRBV6-5 to TRBJ1-2; D possibly corresponds to TRBD1 (5 bases). Trimming took off 5 bases at V and 6 bases at J, with 13 bases between the two ends. This CDR3 contains 13 residues. Germline loops: CDR1 MNHEY, CDR2 SVGAGI. The CDR3 reads CASSKIWGDGYTF. CDR3 nucleotide sequence: TGTGCCAGCAGTAAGATCTGGGGGGATGGCTACACCTTC.

The genes are TRBV7-9 and TRBJ1-1; D gene uncertain. V gave up 5 bases and J gave up 1 base, with 8 bases separating them. The CDR3 totals 13 residues. Germline assignment: CDR1 SEHNR and CDR2 FQNEAQ (reference sequence). CDR3 sequence (DNA): TGTGCCAGCAGCCTGAGACAGAACACTGAAGCTTTCTTT. It is translated as CASSLRQNTEAFF. Using reference TRBV7-9 and TRBJ1-1 for the parts outside the CDR3, the full variable domain is DTGVSQNPRHKITKRGQNVTFRCDPISEHNRLYWYRQTLGQGPEFLTYFQNEAQLEKSRLLSDRFSAERPKGSFSTLEIQRTEQGDSAMYLCASSLRQNTEAFFGQGTRLTVV.

V gene TRBV7-6 combines with J gene TRBJ2-2; 7 nucleotides line up with TRBD1. J was trimmed by 1 base and V by 5 bases; bases with no gene match: 4. The CDR3 totals 15 residues. Germline V gene data show CDR1 as SGHVS and CDR2 as FNYEAQ. The CDR3 DNA reads as TGTGCCAGCAGCCCAGGGACAGTGAACACCGGGGAGCTGTTTTTT. Translated: CASSPGTVNTGELFF. Combining the CDR3 with reference TRBV7-6 and TRBJ2-2 gives the whole variable domain GAGVSQSPRYKVTKRGQDVALRCDPISGHVSLYWYRQALGQGPEFLTYFNYEAQQDKSGLPNDRFSAERPEGSISTLTIQRTEQRDSAMYRCASSPGTVNTGELFFGEGSRLTVL.

The chain carries TRBV6-1 and TRBJ1-3, with D tentatively TRBD1 (5 bases). From germline, CDR1 is MNHNS and CDR2 SASEGT. Trimming took off 8 bases at V and 4 bases at J, with 18 bases between the two ends. The CDR3 contains 15 residues. This chain's CDR3 is CASLEGPGRGNTIYF. The DNA for the CDR3 is TGTGCCAGCCTGGAGGGCCCAGGGCGAGGAAACACCATATATTTT.

The chain is built from TRBV6-1 and TRBJ2-7, with TRBD1 matching over 11 bases. The germline V gene has CDR1 MNHNS and CDR2 SASEGT. This CDR3 has 12 residues. With 6 bases clipped from V and 7 bases from J, the junction kept 2 bases outside the gene matches. The CDR3 coding sequence is TGTGCCAGCAGGGGACAGGGGGGAGAGCAGTACTTC. Amino acids: CASRGQGGEQYF.

The chain recombines TRBV6-4 with TRBJ2-5; D might be TRBD1 (5 bases). This CDR3 has 13 residues. Germline loops: CDR1 MRHNA, CDR2 SNTAGT. V was cut by 3 bases and J by 9 bases, with 14 bases left in between. CDR3 amino acids: CASSEETGRAQYF. Here the CDR3 DNA reads TGTGCCAGCAGTGAAGAGACGGGCAGGGCCCAGTACTTC.

The CDR3 DNA follows: TGTGCCAGCAGCCCACCTAGCGGAGACACAGATACGCAGTATTTT. Translated: CASSPPSGDTDTQYF. V is TRBV7-9 and J is TRBJ2-3, with TRBD2 matching 7 bases. This CDR3 region has 15 residues. V was pared by 5 bases and J by 2 bases, with 7 bases of the junction left unmatched. Germline V gives CDR1 SEHNR, CDR2 FQNEAQ (reference sequence).

The V gene is TRBV29-1, the J gene TRBJ2-5; D is possibly TRBD1 (6 bases). Trimming shortened V by 5 bases and J by 5 bases, and 18 bases separated the two germline ends. Germline lookup yields CDR1 SQVTM and CDR2 ANQGSEA. CDR3 length: 14 amino acids. As DNA, the CDR3 is TGCAGCGTTAAATACAGGGTAGGCAGTGAGACCCAGTACTTC. Protein: CSVKYRVGSETQYF.

This clone was detected only a few times. J is TRBJ1-1 and V is TRBV5-1, with 9 bases identical to TRBD1. The J segment lost 5 bases and the V segment lost 6 bases, leaving 5 bases of the junction unmatched. Germline values: CDR1 SGHRS, CDR2 YFSETQ. This CDR3 spans 13 amino acids. CDR3 DNA sequence: TGCGCCAGCACCCGGACAGGGGAGACTGAAGCTTTCTTT. Amino acid sequence: CASTRTGETEAFF.

The rearrangement joins TRBV5-1 to TRBJ2-1; 11 bases agree with TRBD1. Germline-derived CDR1 and CDR2 are SGHRS and YFSETQ. This CDR3 spans 15 amino acids. V was clipped by 3 bases and J by 9 bases; unmatched bases: 8. CDR3 in amino acids: CASSSGTGGSGEQFF. In DNA form, the CDR3 reads TGCGCCAGCAGCTCCGGGACAGGGGGATCTGGTGAGCAGTTCTTC.

The chain carries TRBV11-3 and TRBJ1-4; D possibly corresponds to TRBD1 (6 bases). CDR1 and CDR2 (germline): SGHNT, YENEEA. V gave up 0 bases and J gave up 0 bases, with 14 bases separating them. This CDR3 region has 18 residues. CDR3: CASSLDQGRGTTNEKLFF. The CDR3 bases are TGTGCCAGCAGCTTAGATCAGGGGAGGGGGACAACTAATGAAAAACTGTTTTTT.

The V gene is TRBV18, the J gene TRBJ2-7, with a possible D match to TRBD1 (5 bases). The CDR3 runs to 13 residues. The germline V and J ends were trimmed by 3 bases and 0 bases, with 6 bases remaining between them. Germline lookup yields CDR1 KGHSH and CDR2 LQKENI. In nucleotides, the CDR3 is TGTGCCAGCTCACCGACAGCCTCCTACGAGCAGTACTTC. Amino acid sequence: CASSPTASYEQYF.

In its sample, this clone was seen once. The gene calls are TRBV5-1 and TRBJ2-6; D is unclear. V shed 0 bases and J shed 2 bases, with 9 bases lying between them. Germline CDR1 and CDR2: SGHRS and YFSETQ. The CDR3 runs 16 residues. CDR3 loop: CASSLGGLTGANVLTF. The CDR3 DNA reads TGCGCCAGCAGCTTGGGTGGGCTCACTGGGGCCAACGTCCTGACTTTC.

This chain joins TRBV18 and TRBJ1-1; TRBD1 matches at 7 bases. The CDR3 has 18 amino acids. From germline, CDR1 is KGHSH and CDR2 LQKENI. J lost 0 bases, V lost 3 bases, and 13 bases had no gene match. CDR3 protein: CASSPNYPGQTMNTEAFF. DNA of the CDR3: TGTGCCAGCTCACCCAATTATCCGGGACAGACCATGAACACTGAAGCTTTCTTT. Complete variable domain (other parts from reference TRBV18 and TRBJ1-1): NAGVMQNPRHLVRRRGQEARLRCSPMKGHSHVYWYRQLPEEGLKFMVYLQKENIIDESGMPKERFSAEFPKEGPSILRIQQVVRGDSAAYFCASSPNYPGQTMNTEAFFGQGTRLTVV.

The V and J genes are TRBV7-9 and TRBJ2-1; D unresolved. Trimming stripped 5 bases from V and 5 bases from J, with 4 bases between. The CDR3 contains 11 residues. From germline, CDR1 is SEHNR and CDR2 FQNEAQ (reference sequence). This CDR3 reads CASSRDNEQFF. In DNA form, the CDR3 reads TGTGCCAGCAGCCGAGACAATGAGCAGTTCTTC.

This clone came up once. This chain connects TRBV19 to TRBJ1-5; D is possibly TRBD1 (6 bases). The CDR3 runs to 13 residues. V was clipped by 6 bases and J by 0 bases, with 6 bases between them. The germline V gene has CDR1 LNHDA and CDR2 SQIVND (reference sequence). CDR3 loop: CASSRGSNQPQHF. The CDR3 DNA is TGTGCCAGTAGCAGGGGTAGCAATCAGCCCCAGCATTTT. Variable domain in full (rest from reference TRBV19 and TRBJ1-5): DGGITQSPKYLFRKEGQNVTLSCEQNLNHDAMYWYRQDPGQGLRLIYYSQIVNDFQKGDIAEGYSVSREKKESFPLTVTSAQKNPTAFYLCASSRGSNQPQHFGDGTRLSIL.

The V and J genes are TRBV7-6 and TRBJ2-5, with TRBD2 matching over 9 bases. Looked up from germline, CDR1 is SGHVS and CDR2 is FNYEAQ. CDR3 size: 14 residues. V dropped 1 base and J dropped 5; count of bases not matched to a gene: 2. CDR3 protein: CASSLVAGDETQYF. The CDR3 coding sequence is TGTGCCAGCAGCTTAGTAGCGGGGGATGAGACCCAGTACTTC. The full variable domain, in which reference TRBV7-6 and TRBJ2-5 provide the parts outside the CDR3, is GAGVSQSPRYKVTKRGQDVALRCDPISGHVSLYWYRQALGQGPEFLTYFNYEAQQDKSGLPNDRFSAERPEGSISTLTIQRTEQRDSAMYRCASSLVAGDETQYFGPGTRLLVL.

V usage is TRBV7-9 and J usage is TRBJ2-5; 10 bases are shared with TRBD2. The CDR3 loop spans 16 amino acids. Germline V lookup: CDR1 SEHNR, CDR2 FQNEAQ (reference sequence). Trimming at V came to 4 bases and at J to 4 bases, leaving 9 bases not matched to a gene. The CDR3 nucleotides read TGTGCCAGCAGCTCGTCCGGAGCGGGAGGGTCAGAGACCCAGTACTTC. It codes for CASSSSGAGGSETQYF.

The rearrangement joins TRBV6-1 to TRBJ2-2, with a weak D call TRBD2 (5 bases). Germline V lookup: CDR1 MNHNS, CDR2 SASEGT. Trimming took 6 bases from V and 0 from J, leaving 11 bases between them. The CDR3 loop spans 15 amino acids. DNA of the CDR3: TGTGCCAGCAGGAGCGGAGACGCGAACACCGGGGAGCTGTTTTTT. Protein sequence: CASRSGDANTGELFF.

The J gene is TRBJ2-5, the V gene TRBV7-2; possible D gene TRBD1, 5 bases. The CDR3 loop spans 15 amino acids. Germline V gene sequence: CDR1 SGHTA, CDR2 FQGNSA. Between the trimmed V and J ends, which lost 0 bases and 5 bases, there was a span of 13 bases. The CDR3, as DNA: TGTGCCAGCAGCTTAGCTATGGGGCGAACTGAGACCCAGTACTTC. Translation: CASSLAMGRTETQYF.

The chain employs TRBV13 and TRBJ1-6, with 7 bases matching TRBD1. Trimming removed 1 base from V and 10 bases from J; junction bases left unmatched: 4. Per the germline V gene, CDR1 is PRHDT and CDR2 is FYEKMQ (reference sequence). The CDR3 covers 14 residues. CDR3 loop: CASSLDRGRSPLHF. CDR3 DNA sequence: TGTGCCAGCAGCTTAGACAGGGGACGATCACCCCTCCACTTT.

This chain uses TRBV7-2 with TRBJ2-1, with TRBD1 matching 8 bases. Germline assignment: CDR1 SGHTA and CDR2 FQGNSA. This CDR3 has 14 amino acids. V lost 4 bases, J lost 6 bases, and 5 bases stayed unmatched. CDR3 region: CASSWDRPSNEQFF. CDR3 coding DNA: TGTGCCAGCAGCTGGGACAGGCCTTCCAATGAGCAGTTCTTC. The entire variable domain, with the rest obtained from reference TRBV7-2 and TRBJ2-1, is as follows: GAGVSQSPSNKVTEKGKDVELRCDPISGHTALYWYRQSLGQGLEFLIYFQGNSAPDKSGLPSDRFSAERTGGSVSTLTIQRTQQEDSAVYLCASSWDRPSNEQFFGPGTRLTVL.

The gene calls are TRBV5-4 and TRBJ2-1, with a tentative D call TRBD2 (6 bases). The length of the CDR3 is 18 residues. V lost 4 bases and J lost 0, with 20 bases in between. Looked up from germline, CDR1 is SGHNT and CDR2 is YYREEE (reference sequence). CDR3 sequence: CASSRPGGLSISYNEQFF. For the CDR3, the DNA is TGTGCCAGCAGCCGGCCTGGAGGGCTGAGTATCTCCTACAATGAGCAGTTCTTC. Looking up the rest from reference TRBV5-4 and TRBJ2-1 gives the full variable domain: ETGVTQSPTHLIKTRGQQVTLRCSSQSGHNTVSWYQQALGQGPQFIFQYYREEENGRGNFPPRFSGLQFPNYSSELNVNALELDDSALYLCASSRPGGLSISYNEQFFGPGTRLTVL.

The V and J genes are TRBV6-6 and TRBJ1-2, with D possibly TRBD1 on 6 matching bases. This CDR3 comprises 14 residues. The germline V gene encodes CDR1 MNHNY and CDR2 SVGAGI (reference sequence). The V end was cut by 1 base, the J end by 7 bases, with 13 bases between. The CDR3 loop is CASSYWPGDPGYTF. DNA of the CDR3: TGTGCCAGCAGTTACTGGCCAGGGGATCCTGGCTACACCTTC.

The chain links TRBV5-8 to TRBJ1-5, with 7 positions matching TRBD1. Unmatched junction bases numbered 9, after V lost 3 bases and J lost 6 bases. Germline CDR1 SGHTS, CDR2 YDEGEE. The CDR3 totals 15 residues. The CDR3 region has the DNA TGTGCCAGCAGCTGGAGGGACAGCTGGGGTCAGCCCCAGCATTTT. Translating gives CASSWRDSWGQPQHF.

This chain joins TRBV4-1 and TRBJ1-2; D is undetermined. This CDR3 is 14 amino acids long. The germline gives CDR1 MGHRA, CDR2 YSYEKL. Deletions cut 0 bases from V and 3 bases from J, with 8 bases between. CDR3 coding DNA: TGCGCCAGCAGCCAAGACGACACTTACTATGGCTACACCTTC. This gives the protein CASSQDDTYYGYTF.

V and J are TRBV30 and TRBJ1-2; 7 bases are a match to TRBD1. Germline CDR1 and CDR2: GTSNPN and SVGIG (reference sequence). V was pared by 0 bases and J by 9 bases, with 7 bases of the junction left unmatched. CDR3 size: 13 residues. For the CDR3, the DNA is TGTGCCTGGAGTGTACAAGGGGGCAGGAGCTACACCTTC. It encodes CAWSVQGGRSYTF.

This clone was detected only once. The gene calls are TRBV5-1 and TRBJ1-2, with no clear D. The ends were cut back, 1 base at V and 6 bases at J, with 16 bases in the middle. This CDR3 contains 15 residues. Germline V gene lookup returns CDR1 SGHRS and CDR2 YFSETQ. The CDR3 DNA reads TGCGCCAGCAGCTTGATAGTCGGAGGGAGGGATGGCTACACCTTC. Residues: CASSLIVGGRDGYTF.